This T cell receptor beta chain is drawn from a study of shared clonotypes between healthy human individuals. The study's findings and limits: Clonotype sharing across several donors was observed for 4% to 5.5% of naive CD4 clonotypes.

An assay was performed, and its level was deep. Here immunoSEQ multiplex PCR was the method, and the copy in TCRdb shows in-frame clones only, minus some. This table holds 1.4 million or so clones, approximately 98.5% found once. Turning to this clone: The target antigen is unknown.

V lost 1 base, J lost 6 bases, and 16 bases lay in between. The CDR3 contains 15 residues. From germline, CDR1 is SGHAT and CDR2 FQNNGV. There were no recent acute infections or vaccinations among the donors, who were healthy HIV-negative adults. Caucasian adults living in Nashville, Tennessee, provided all samples. The sequenced material came from naive CD4+ T cells sorted from blood. Subset defined: CD45RA+ positively selected. This sequence originates from a man younger than 45 in good health. This sequence joins TRBV11-2 and TRBJ2-7; no reliable D call. The CDR3 is CASSLVSGLPGEQYF. The CDR3 nucleotides are TGTGCCAGCAGCTTAGTCTCCGGATTGCCTGGCGAGCAGTACTTC.